The 9 T cell receptor beta chains in this list originate from one sample, sequenced in a study of CD8+ T cells in alopecia areata. Treatment in this sample: oral pan-JAK inhibitor, 5-10 mg twice daily. Once RNA had been extracted, it was reverse transcribed into cDNA to act as the sequencing template. The data were produced by immunoSEQ multiplex PCR, yet TCRdb's version contains in-frame clones alone and is incomplete. The sample shows 80,000 or so clones, around 61% of them seen only once. This specimen consisted of CD8+ T cells sorted from blood, obtained at week 24, from a patient treated with tofacitinib. These receptors were obtained from a human donor with alopecia areata.

This clone was picked up a small number of times. The genes are TRBV7-9 and TRBJ1-1, with TRBD1 identical over 8 bases. CDR1 SEHNR and CDR2 FQNEAQ come from the germline V gene (reference sequence). The CDR3 consists of 17 residues. The J segment lost 1 base and the V segment lost 3 bases, leaving 10 bases of the junction unmatched. The CDR3 loop reads CASSFRTGLVGNTEAFF. In nucleotides, the CDR3 is TGTGCCAGCAGCTTTAGGACAGGGCTCGTTGGGAACACTGAAGCTTTCTTT.

The rearrangement uses TRBV6-5 and TRBJ1-5; 9 bases match TRBD1. CDR1 and CDR2 from the germline V gene are MNHEY and SVGAGI. V shed 11 bases, J shed 4 bases, and the junction held 6 bases outside the gene matches. CDR3 length: 13 amino acids. CDR3 region: CASWGTGNQPQHF. CDR3 coding DNA: TGTGCCTCTTGGGGGACAGGGAATCAGCCCCAGCATTTT.

The rearrangement uses TRBV27 and TRBJ2-7, with TRBD2 identical over 7 bases. The CDR3 runs 14 residues. Germline CDR1 and CDR2: MNHEY and SMNVEV (reference sequence). The trim removed 4 bases at V and 6 bases at J, leaving 9 bases unmatched. The CDR3 sequence: CASSSMEGRGEQYF. In DNA form, the CDR3 reads TGTGCCAGCAGTTCGATGGAGGGGAGGGGCGAGCAGTACTTC.

The chain has TRBV6-6 and TRBJ2-3, with 10 bases identical to TRBD2. Trimming cost V 5 bases and J 2 bases; bases outside gene matches: 7. The CDR3 has 16 residues. Germline V gene lookup returns CDR1 MNHNY and CDR2 SVGAGI (reference sequence). The DNA for the CDR3 is TGTGCCAGCAGTCGACAGCTAGCGGGAGTCACAGATACGCAGTATTTT. Protein sequence: CASSRQLAGVTDTQYF.

V and J are TRBV21-1 and TRBJ2-5; the table's D gene call, TRBD2, was not cross checked with the DNA. TRBV21-1 is labeled a pseudogene. CDR3 length: 14 residues. CDR3 nucleotides: TGTGCCAGCAGCAAAGCATGCGGAGAAGAGACCCAGTACTTC. Translating gives CASSKACGEETQYF.

V usage is TRBV27 and J usage is TRBJ2-1; 15 positions match TRBD2. Germline V gene data show CDR1 as MNHEY and CDR2 as SMNVEV (reference sequence). Germline trimming cut 1 base from V and 7 bases from J; bases unmatched to any gene: 2. This CDR3 is 16 amino acids long. The CDR3 region has the DNA TGTGCCAGCAGTTTATTCGGGACTAGCGGGGGGAATGAGCAGTTCTTC. Translation gives CASSLFGTSGGNEQFF.

The rearrangement uses TRBV9 and TRBJ2-1; 9 bases are a match to TRBD2. V gave up 3 bases and J gave up 5 bases; unmatched junction bases: 18. CDR1 SGDLS and CDR2 YYNGEE come from the germline V gene. The CDR3 totals 19 residues. For the CDR3, the DNA is TGTGCCAGCAGCGCCAAACCCCGGGGGGGGACTAGCAAACACAATGAGCAGTTCTTC. Encoded protein: CASSAKPRGGTSKHNEQFF. The whole variable domain, filled in from reference TRBV9 and TRBJ2-1, reads DSGVTQTPKHLITATGQRVTLRCSPRSGDLSVYWYQQSLDQGLQFLIQYYNGEERAKGNILERFSAQQFPDLHSELNLSSLELGDSALYFCASSAKPRGGTSKHNEQFFGPGTRLTVL.

The DNA of the CDR3 is TGTGCCACCAGCAGAGATGGGACCGGGACAAGGGCCTACGAGCAGTACTTC. Translation gives CATSRDGTGTRAYEQYF. This chain uses TRBV15 with TRBJ2-7; possibly TRBD1 for D (6 bases). CDR1 LNHNV and CDR2 YYDKDF come from the germline V gene (reference sequence). The V end lost 0 bases, the J end lost 2 bases, and 17 bases lay between the germline ends. There are 17 residues in the CDR3.

This clone was seen many times. The chain recombines TRBV28 with TRBJ2-7; a possible D gene is TRBD2 (6 bases). There are 16 residues in the CDR3. V lost 4 bases and J 7 bases, leaving 23 bases between the germline ends. The V gene's germline CDR1 is MDHEN and CDR2 SYDVKM. This CDR3 is CASSSETRLIMGEQYF. In DNA, the CDR3 is TGTGCCAGCAGTTCCGAGACTAGGCTTATAATGGGAGAGCAGTACTTC.